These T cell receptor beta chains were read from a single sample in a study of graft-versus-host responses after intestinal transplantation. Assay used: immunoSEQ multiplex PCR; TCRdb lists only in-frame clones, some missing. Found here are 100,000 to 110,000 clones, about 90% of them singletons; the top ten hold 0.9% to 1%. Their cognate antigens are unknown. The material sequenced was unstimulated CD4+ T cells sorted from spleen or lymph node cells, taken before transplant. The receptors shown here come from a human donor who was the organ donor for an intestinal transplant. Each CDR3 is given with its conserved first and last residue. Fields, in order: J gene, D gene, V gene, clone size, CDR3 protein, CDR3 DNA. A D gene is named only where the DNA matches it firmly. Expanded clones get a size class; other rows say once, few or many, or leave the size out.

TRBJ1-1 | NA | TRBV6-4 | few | CASSDSADGEAFF | TGTGCCAGCAGTGACTCGGCCGACGGCGAAGCTTTCTTT
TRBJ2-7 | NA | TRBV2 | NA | CASSSGTYEQYF | TGTGCCAGCAGTTCGGGGACCTACGAGCAGTACTTC
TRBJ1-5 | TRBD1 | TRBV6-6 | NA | CASNTGDANQPQHF | TGTGCCAGCAATACAGGGGATGCCAATCAGCCCCAGCATTTT
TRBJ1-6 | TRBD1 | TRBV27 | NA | CASSGGTAYNSPLHF | TGTGCCAGCAGTGGCGGGACAGCCTATAATTCACCCCTCCACTTT
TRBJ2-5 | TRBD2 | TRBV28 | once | CASSLWRGGKETQYF | TGTGCCAGCAGTTTATGGCGGGGGGGAAAAGAGACCCAGTACTTC
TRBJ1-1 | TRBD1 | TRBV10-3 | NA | CAISGTGLNTEAFF | TGTGCCATCAGTGGGACAGGATTGAACACTGAAGCTTTCTTT
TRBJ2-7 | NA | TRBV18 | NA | CASSLRQAPVNEQYF | TGTGCCAGCTCACTCCGACAGGCGCCGGTCAACGAGCAGTACTTC
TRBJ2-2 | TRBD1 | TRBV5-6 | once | CASSLPRTGGTGELFF | TGTGCCAGCAGCCTCCCTCGGACAGGGGGCACCGGGGAGCTGTTTTTT
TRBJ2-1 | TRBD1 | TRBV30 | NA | CAWSPQGAGEQFF | TGTGCCTGGAGTCCTCAGGGGGCTGGGGAGCAGTTCTTC
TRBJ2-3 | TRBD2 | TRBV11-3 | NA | CASSPRSGTSGTDTQYF | TGTGCCAGCAGCCCGAGGTCGGGGACTAGCGGCACAGATACGCAGTATTTT
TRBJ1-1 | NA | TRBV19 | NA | CARPTRRPQPFF | TGTGCCAGACCAACTAGACGGCCCCAACCTTTCTTT
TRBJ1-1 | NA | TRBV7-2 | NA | CASSLVALWQGEAFF | TGTGCCAGCAGCTTAGTGGCCTTATGGCAGGGGGAAGCTTTCTTT
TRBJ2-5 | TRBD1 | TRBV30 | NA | CAWSRGQGQYF | TGTGCCTGGAGTCGGGGACAGGGGCAGTACTTC
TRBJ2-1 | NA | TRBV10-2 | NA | CASSGRRGVDEQFF | TGCGCCAGCAGTGGGAGGAGGGGAGTCGATGAGCAGTTCTTC
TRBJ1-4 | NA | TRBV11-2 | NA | CASSFTQVNEKLFF | TGTGCCAGCAGCTTCACACAGGTTAATGAAAAACTGTTTTTT
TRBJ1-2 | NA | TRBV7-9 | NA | CASSGQNRNYGYTF | TGTGCCAGCAGCGGACAGAATAGAAACTATGGCTACACCTTC
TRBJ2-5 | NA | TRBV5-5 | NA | CASSYGFYQETQYF | TGTGCCAGCAGCTATGGATTTTACCAAGAGACCCAGTACTTC
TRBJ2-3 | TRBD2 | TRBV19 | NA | CASSIGGGSGTDTQYF | TGTGCCAGTAGTATAGGCGGGGGGTCCGGCACAGATACGCAGTATTTT
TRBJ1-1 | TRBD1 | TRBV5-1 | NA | CASSLSRQGATEAFF | TGCGCCAGCAGCTTGTCGAGGCAGGGGGCGACTGAAGCTTTCTTT
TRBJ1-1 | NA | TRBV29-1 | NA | CSTKDSEAFF | TGCAGCACCAAGGACAGTGAAGCTTTCTTT
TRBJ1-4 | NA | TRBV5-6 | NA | CASSLGVEKLFF | TGTGCCAGCAGCTTGGGAGTTGAAAAACTGTTTTTT
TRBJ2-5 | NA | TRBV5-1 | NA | CASSLGGQETQYF | TGCGCCAGCAGCTTGGGGGGACAAGAGACCCAGTACTTC
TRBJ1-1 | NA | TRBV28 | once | CASSFEAGETEAFF | TGTGCCAGCAGTTTCGAGGCAGGGGAGACTGAAGCTTTCTTT
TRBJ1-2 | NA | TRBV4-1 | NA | CASSQDRQQTNYGYTF | TGCGCCAGCAGCCAAGATCGTCAGCAGACTAACTATGGCTACACCTTC
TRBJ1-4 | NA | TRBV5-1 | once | CASSLETVTNEKLFF | TGCGCCAGCAGCTTGGAGACGGTCACTAATGAAAAACTGTTTTTT
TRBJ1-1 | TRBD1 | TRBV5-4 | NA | CASSGTANTEAFF | TGTGCCAGCAGCGGGACAGCGAACACTGAAGCTTTCTTT
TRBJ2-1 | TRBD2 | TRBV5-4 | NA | CASSLTSGGGNEQFF | TGTGCCAGCAGCTTAACTAGCGGGGGGGGTAATGAGCAGTTCTTC
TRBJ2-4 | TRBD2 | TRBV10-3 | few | CAISDSWALAGAKNIQYF | TGTGCCATCAGTGATAGCTGGGCACTAGCGGGAGCCAAAAACATTCAGTACTTC
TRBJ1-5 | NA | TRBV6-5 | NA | CASSYRQDNQPQHF | TGTGCCAGCAGTTATCGACAGGACAATCAGCCCCAGCATTTT
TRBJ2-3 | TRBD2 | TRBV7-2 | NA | CASSIRTSGITDTQYF | TGTGCCAGCAGCATAAGGACTAGCGGGATCACAGATACGCAGTATTTT